The rows below give T cell receptor beta chains drawn from one sample of a study of T cell changes during pregnancy in multiple sclerosis. Method: immunoSEQ multiplex PCR; TCRdb's copy keeps in-frame clones and lacks some. The table lists 85,000 to 90,000 clones, approximately 90% of them singletons, with around 2% in the top ten. Here the sequenced sample was peripheral blood, taken in the first trimester of pregnancy. These receptors were taken from a female donor in good health, enrolled as a control in a pregnancy study. Each CDR3 is given with its conserved first and last residue. Each record gives: clone size, D gene, V gene, J gene, CDR3 protein, CDR3 DNA. The D gene is left open where the match is weak. Not all rows give a size; the values are once, few, many and, for expanded clones, a class.

>NA|NA|TRBV29-1|TRBJ1-2
CSGTTNYGYTF
TGCAGCGGCACAACTAACTATGGCTACACCTTC
>NA|TRBD2|TRBV7-8|TRBJ2-7
CASSQNQLAGGYEQYF
TGTGCCAGCAGCCAAAACCAACTAGCGGGGGGCTACGAGCAGTACTTC
>NA|NA|TRBV18|TRBJ1-1
CASSPPWQGNTEAFF
TGTGCCAGCTCACCACCGTGGCAGGGGAACACTGAAGCTTTCTTT
>NA|NA|TRBV27|TRBJ1-5
CASSPGFSGQPQHF
TGTGCCAGCAGTCCGGGGTTTTCGGGACAGCCCCAGCATTTT
>NA|TRBD2|TRBV19|TRBJ2-1
CASSTRAGGTYNEQFF
TGTGCCAGTAGTACGAGAGCGGGGGGAACCTACAATGAGCAGTTCTTC
>NA|NA|TRBV7-8|TRBJ1-2
CASSLVGGADYGYTF
TGTGCCAGCAGCTTAGTTGGGGGGGCAGACTATGGCTACACCTTC
>NA|NA|TRBV7-3|TRBJ2-1
CASSPEGVSYNEQFF
TGTGCCAGCAGCCCCGAGGGGGTCTCCTACAATGAGCAGTTCTTC
>NA|TRBD1|TRBV14|TRBJ2-1
CASSPRNPRDRTYNEQFF
TGTGCCAGCAGCCCAAGAAACCCCCGGGACAGGACCTACAATGAGCAGTTCTTC
>NA|NA|TRBV11-2|TRBJ1-5
CASSLAPGNQPQHF
TGTGCCAGCAGCTTAGCTCCAGGGAATCAGCCCCAGCATTTT
>NA|TRBD1|TRBV27|TRBJ1-2
CASSLAGGRGYTF
TGTGCCAGCAGTTTGGCAGGGGGGAGGGGCTACACCTTC
>few|NA|TRBV7-3|TRBJ2-5
CASSFIGGQTQYF
TGTGCCAGCAGCTTTATAGGGGGTCAGACCCAGTACTTC
>once|NA|TRBV14|TRBJ2-7
CASSPLQGYYEQYF
TGTGCCAGCAGCCCCCTCCAGGGGTACTACGAGCAGTACTTC
>NA|NA|TRBV6-5|TRBJ2-1
CASTPGGSPYNEQFF
TGTGCCAGCACCCCTGGGGGGTCCCCCTACAATGAGCAGTTCTTC
>NA|NA|TRBV5-6|TRBJ2-2
CASSLRQGRAGELFF
TGTGCCAGCAGCTTACGGCAGGGGAGGGCCGGGGAGCTGTTTTTT
>few|NA|TRBV4-1|TRBJ1-5
CASSQDSITPQHF
TGCGCCAGCAGCCAAGACAGTATCACGCCCCAGCATTTT
>NA|NA|TRBV5-5|TRBJ1-1
CASDRGLSHLNTEAFF
TGTGCCAGCGACCGCGGTCTGTCCCACCTGAACACTGAAGCTTTCTTT
>NA|NA|TRBV9|TRBJ2-2
CASSVVAINGELFF
TGTGCCAGCAGCGTAGTAGCCATTAACGGGGAGCTGTTTTTT
>once|TRBD1|TRBV10-3|TRBJ1-5
CAISKGQGVGQPQHF
TGTGCCATCAGTAAGGGACAGGGAGTAGGTCAGCCCCAGCATTTT
>NA|NA|TRBV5-6|TRBJ1-2
CASSLGGTFRGYTF
TGTGCCAGCAGCTTGGGCGGGACCTTCCGGGGCTACACCTTC
>NA|TRBD1|TRBV7-9|TRBJ1-1
CASSLAGFGQGARTEAFF
TGTGCCAGCAGCTTAGCGGGATTTGGACAGGGGGCGCGCACTGAAGCTTTCTTT
>NA|NA|TRBV4-3|TRBJ2-2
CASSQNSAGELFF
TGCGCCAGCAGCCAGAACAGTGCCGGGGAGCTGTTTTTT
>few|NA|TRBV28|TRBJ1-5
CASTLGRPPGMAQHF
TGTGCCAGCACCTTAGGCAGGCCTCCGGGGATGGCCCAGCATTTT
>NA|NA|TRBV27|TRBJ2-3
CASSPRDFADTQYF
TGTGCCAGCAGTCCCCGGGACTTCGCAGATACGCAGTATTTT
>NA|NA|TRBV9|TRBJ2-7
CASSPFRTSGDEQYF
TGTGCCAGCAGCCCCTTTCGCACATCGGGGGACGAGCAGTACTTC
>NA|NA|TRBV10-1|TRBJ1-3
CASSEIYTIYF
TGCGCCAGCAGTGAGATATACACCATATATTTT
>NA|NA|TRBV9|TRBJ1-2
CASSVAHTANYGYTF
TGTGCCAGCAGCGTAGCACATACAGCTAACTATGGCTACACCTTC
>NA|NA|TRBV29-1|TRBJ1-4
CSASAGDEKLFF
TGCAGCGCCTCGGCAGGGGATGAAAAACTGTTTTTT
>once|NA|TRBV2|TRBJ1-4
CASSESRNSGELFF
TGTGCCAGCAGTGAAAGCAGGAATTCAGGGGAACTGTTTTTT
>NA|NA|TRBV29-1|TRBJ1-1
CSVESRVGGTTEAFF
TGCAGCGTTGAATCACGGGTGGGGGGGACCACTGAAGCTTTCTTT
>NA|NA|TRBV9|TRBJ2-1
CASGLGGGGEQFF
TGTGCCAGCGGCCTAGGGGGCGGGGGTGAGCAGTTCTTC
>NA|NA|TRBV11-2|TRBJ2-3
CASSSWGRSTDTQYF
TGTGCCAGCAGCTCCTGGGGGAGGAGCACAGATACGCAGTATTTT
>NA|NA|TRBV4-3|TRBJ1-5
CASSQRLGRVGGGSNQPQHF
TGCGCCAGCAGCCAAAGGCTTGGCAGGGTAGGGGGGGGGAGCAATCAGCCCCAGCATTTT
>NA|NA|TRBV29-1|TRBJ1-2
CSVGQASYGYTF
TGCAGCGTTGGACAGGCGTCCTATGGCTACACCTTC
>NA|NA|TRBV5-4|TRBJ1-2
CASSLEKAYGYTF
TGTGCCAGCAGCTTGGAAAAAGCCTATGGCTACACCTTC
>NA|NA|TRBV7-9|TRBJ2-3
CASGKTGPGTDTQYF
TGTGCCAGTGGGAAAACAGGTCCGGGCACAGATACGCAGTATTTT
>NA|TRBD1|TRBV27|TRBJ1-4
CASGTDRGRNEKLFF
TGTGCCAGCGGAACCGACAGGGGCCGAAATGAAAAACTGTTTTTT
>NA|NA|TRBV4-3|TRBJ1-2
CASSHAGAGNYGYTF
TGCGCCAGCAGTCACGCCGGGGCGGGAAACTATGGCTACACCTTC
>NA|TRBD1|TRBV18|TRBJ1-2
CASSPRQGIDYGYTF
TGTGCCAGCTCACCCCGACAGGGGATAGACTATGGCTACACCTTC
>NA|TRBD1|TRBV4-3|TRBJ2-7
CASSQDRTGWNEQYF
TGCGCCAGCAGCCAAGATCGGACAGGGTGGAACGAGCAGTACTTC
>NA|TRBD2|TRBV19|TRBJ2-5
CASTSGGPKETQYF
TGTGCCAGTACGAGCGGGGGGCCTAAGGAGACCCAGTACTTC
>NA|TRBD1|TRBV30|TRBJ1-2
CAWRLLPAGGFNYGYTF
TGTGCCTGGAGGCTTTTACCAGCAGGGGGATTTAACTATGGCTACACCTTC
>few|TRBD1|TRBV7-3|TRBJ2-5
CASSRHPPGQQQETQYF
TGTGCCAGCAGCCGACATCCCCCGGGACAGCAACAAGAGACCCAGTACTTC
>NA|NA|TRBV27|TRBJ1-1
CASSRDTESEAFF
TGTGCCAGCAGCCGGGACACCGAGTCTGAAGCTTTCTTT
>once|NA|TRBV13|TRBJ2-4
CASSLGRGNIQYF
TGTGCCAGCAGCTTGGGTCGGGGGAACATTCAGTACTTC
>NA|TRBD2|TRBV10-3|TRBJ2-5
CAISAGERGVQETQYF
TGTGCCATCAGTGCCGGGGAGCGGGGGGTCCAAGAGACCCAGTACTTC
>NA|TRBD2|TRBV4-3|TRBJ2-7
CASSPAGGGQNEQYF
TGCGCCAGCAGCCCTGCCGGGGGGGGCCAGAACGAGCAGTACTTC
>NA|TRBD1|TRBV7-6|TRBJ2-2
CASSRRQGYTGELFF
TGTGCCAGCAGCCGCCGACAGGGCTACACCGGGGAGCTGTTTTTT